The following is a TCR beta chain sequence with its context. This clonotype was detected a few times. It has no known antigen specificity. The sample holds no much larger clone one base away, and base qualities are not on file. Taken from the germline V gene, the CDR1 and CDR2 loops are SQVTM and ANQGSEA. Ends trimmed: V by 2 bases, J by 5 bases; bases unmatched to a gene: 3. The CDR3 holds 13 amino acids from the cysteine to the phenylalanine. CDR3 DNA only is kept here, 39 bases in frame from base 1. This sample is part of a study of T cell repertoires in cytomegalovirus infection (dated by TCRdb to between 2019 and 2020). Background on the whole study: Donor HLA type was relevant to the analysis, as public TCR beta signatures indicated carriage of CMV infection together with the matching HLA type.

The study at large found these results: The ex vivo response was dominated by HLA-C-restricted CMV-specific TCR beta clonotypes, which also provided the single most frequent clonotype in two of eight donors. In both this cohort and an independent cohort of approximately 350 donors, the cumulative frequency of public TCR beta family members distinguished carriers of CMV infection plus the relevant HLA type.

Sequencing took place on an Illumina HiSeq 1500. TCRdb itself trimmed the public reads at Q25 with fastp, ran MiXCR and retained productive beta chains. Entries that share a CDR3 protein sequence are merged under the most common genes and DNA. The sample yields 150,000 to 200,000 distinct CDR3 sequences; around an eighth were counted once. The ten largest clones capture 27% of the sample. This clonotype was sampled from a human donor in good health (CMV status not recorded). Some clones in this sample may be carry-over from other donors' samples. Source material: PBMCs. The rearranged segments are TRBV29-1 and TRBJ1-3, and 7 junction bases match TRBD1. The sequenced DNA: TGCAGCGTTGAACAACAGGGGAGAAACACCATATATTTT. This gives the protein CSVEQQGRNTIYF.